The 9 T cell receptor beta chains below were found in one sample sequenced in a study of blood T cell repertoires in COVID-19. Here immunoSEQ multiplex PCR was the method, and the copy in TCRdb shows in-frame clones only, minus some. This sample has under 350,000 clones, with about 82% found just once. The sequenced sample was peripheral blood. The receptors were sampled from a human donor in a cohort sampled during active COVID-19.

This clone was observed once. This specimen includes other DNA sequences encoding the same CDR3. The chain has TRBV7-3 and TRBJ1-1; 8 bases line up with TRBD1. Germline assignment: CDR1 SGHTA and CDR2 FQGTGA. V lost 5 bases, J lost 2 bases, and 4 bases stayed unmatched. CDR3 size: 14 residues. CDR3 protein: CASSPTGVNTEAFF. CDR3 DNA: TGTGCCAGCAGCCCGACAGGGGTCAACACTGAAGCTTTCTTT.

Here the CDR3 DNA reads TGTGCCAGCAGTGACTCGATAGGACAGGGCATCTACACCTTC. This translates into CASSDSIGQGIYTF. The chain is built from TRBV6-4 and TRBJ1-2, with 8 bases that match TRBD1. Germline-derived CDR1 and CDR2 are MRHNA and SNTAGT. The length of the CDR3 is 14 residues. With V trimmed by 0 bases and J by 10 bases, 7 bases remained unmatched.

The rearrangement uses TRBV12-3 or TRBV12-4 and TRBJ1-1; 8 bases align to TRBD1. The trim removed 6 bases at V and 4 bases at J, leaving 4 bases unmatched. This CDR3 is 13 amino acids long. CDR3 amino acids: CASRKQGGTEAFF. CDR3 nucleotides: TGTGCCAGCAGGAAACAGGGGGGCACTGAAGCTTTCTTT.

The chain has TRBV12-3 or TRBV12-4 and TRBJ1-1; TRBD1 aligns across 8 bases. V lost 4 bases, J lost 11 bases, and 3 bases stayed unmatched. CDR3 length: 11 residues. CDR3 coding DNA: TGTGCCAGCAGTTCACGGGACAGGGCTTTCTTT. Translating it yields CASSSRDRAFF.

The chain is built from TRBV6-1 and TRBJ1-5; a possible D gene is TRBD1 (6 bases). V was trimmed by 3 bases and J by 2 bases, leaving 14 bases between them. Germline loops: CDR1 MNHNS, CDR2 SASEGT. This CDR3 contains 16 residues. CDR3 nucleotides: TGTGCCAGCAGTGATAGGGGGGGCGTGGGCAATCAGCCCCAGCATTTT. Protein product: CASSDRGGVGNQPQHF.

The chain uses TRBV5-6 and TRBJ2-1; TRBD1 matches 7 bases. This CDR3 region has 14 residues. Trimming at V came to 3 bases and at J to 6 bases, leaving 6 bases not matched to a gene. Per the germline V gene, CDR1 is SGHDT and CDR2 is YYEEEE. The CDR3 nucleotides are TGTGCCAGCAGCTGGGGCAGGGGGTCCAATGAGCAGTTCTTC. This encodes CASSWGRGSNEQFF.

The chain has TRBV4-2 and TRBJ1-4; D might be TRBD1 (6 bases). The V end lost 0 bases, the J end lost 5 bases, and 13 bases lay between the germline ends. The CDR3 extends over 16 amino acids. Germline-derived CDR1 and CDR2 are LGHNA and YNFKEQ. CDR3 residues: CASSQDQDSRNEKLFF. DNA for the CDR3: TGTGCCAGCAGCCAAGATCAGGACAGTCGGAATGAAAAACTGTTTTTT.

This rearrangement joins TRBV2 to TRBJ2-3, with 12 bases fitting TRBD2. The CDR3 is made up of 16 amino acids. The germline V gene has CDR1 SNHLY and CDR2 FYNNEI. Trimming at V came to 4 bases and at J to 0 bases, leaving 2 bases not matched to a gene. In DNA, the CDR3 is TGTGCCAGCAGTGGAGGACTAGCGGGAAGCACAGATACGCAGTATTTT. It translates to CASSGGLAGSTDTQYF.

This chain joins TRBV12-5 and TRBJ1-1, with 7 bases fitting TRBD1. V trimming: 3 bases; J trimming: 2 bases; junction bases outside the gene matches: 6. This CDR3 is 15 amino acids long. Germline-derived CDR1 and CDR2 are LGHNT and FRNRAP. The CDR3 loop reads CASGFTGAPNTEAFF. In DNA, the CDR3 is TGTGCTAGTGGTTTTACAGGGGCGCCAAACACTGAAGCTTTCTTT.